The 7 T cell receptor beta chains in this list originate from one sample, sequenced in a study of technical replicates of blood from a handful of donors. Assay: immunoSEQ multiplex PCR; the TCRdb copy retains only in-frame clones and omits some. The table records about 80,000 clones, 95% to 99% of them present only once. The material sequenced was T cells isolated from PBMCs. These receptors originate from a human donor in good health.

The chain recombines TRBV13 with TRBJ2-1; D is uncertain. The CDR3 loop spans 15 amino acids. CDR1 is PRHDT and CDR2 is FYEKMQ in the germline V gene (reference sequence). Trimming removed 5 bases at V and 2 bases at J, with 13 bases between. In nucleotides, the CDR3 is TGTGCCAGCAGCCCAGAGGTTAGGCCCTACAATGAGCAGTTCTTC. Encoded protein: CASSPEVRPYNEQFF.

The V call is TRBV4-2, the J call TRBJ2-7; the D gene is possibly TRBD2 (6 bases). The CDR3 has 15 residues. CDR1 LGHNA and CDR2 YNFKEQ come from the germline V gene. The V end lost 3 bases, the J end lost 0 bases, and 12 bases lay between the germline ends. For the CDR3, the DNA is TGTGCCAGCAGCCAGGGTGGCGGGACCTCCTACGAGCAGTACTTC. It is translated as CASSQGGGTSYEQYF.

The chain uses TRBV29-1 and TRBJ2-1, with 11 bases that match TRBD2. CDR1 is SQVTM, CDR2 ANQGSEA, per germline. The CDR3 extends over 13 amino acids. Unmatched junction bases numbered 9, after V lost 7 bases and J lost 10 bases. The CDR3 spells CSATRTSGPEQFF. Here the CDR3 DNA reads TGCAGCGCTACACGGACTAGCGGGCCGGAGCAGTTCTTC.

This clone appeared a single time. The V call is TRBV27, the J call TRBJ2-1; possible D gene TRBD1, 6 bases. Deletions cut 5 bases from V and 3 bases from J, with 11 bases between. The CDR3 length is 14 residues. Germline V CDR1 and CDR2: MNHEY, SMNVEV (reference sequence). The CDR3 DNA is TGTGCCAGCAGTCCGGACAGAAACTACAATGAGCAGTTCTTC. This codes for CASSPDRNYNEQFF.

The chain has TRBV7-9 and TRBJ2-7; the D gene is possibly TRBD1 (5 bases). V shed 1 base and J shed 1 base, with 11 bases lying between them. CDR1 SEHNR and CDR2 FQNEAQ come from the germline V gene (reference sequence). This CDR3 has 15 residues. The CDR3 region is CASSLGGELSYEQYF. CDR3 nucleotides: TGTGCCAGCAGCTTAGGGGGCGAGCTATCCTACGAGCAGTACTTC.

The chain combines TRBV29-1 with TRBJ2-3; 10 nucleotides agree with TRBD2. Germline CDR1 SQVTM, CDR2 ANQGSEA. The CDR3 has 14 amino acids. The V and J ends lost 5 bases and 0 bases, in that order; junction bases with no gene match: 2. CDR3 residues: CSVQLAGSTDTQYF. CDR3 bases: TGCAGCGTTCAACTAGCGGGAAGCACAGATACGCAGTATTTT.

The rearrangement joins TRBV9 to TRBJ1-1; D gene ambiguous. V was shortened by 4 bases and J by 5 bases, with 15 bases between the two germline ends. Germline-derived CDR1 and CDR2 are SGDLS and YYNGEE. This CDR3 region has 14 residues. DNA for the CDR3: TGTGCCAGCAGCTATGACCTACCGGGGACTGAAGCTTTCTTT. This encodes CASSYDLPGTEAFF.